This is a list of T cell receptor beta chains from one sample in a study of PD-L1 blockade in urothelial cancer. Data came from immunoSEQ multiplex PCR; TCRdb stores just in-frame clones and leaves some out. This sample has about 44,000 clones, with roughly 82% found just once. Sequencing used PBMCs, obtained around atezolizumab (anti-PD-L1) treatment. Source of these receptors: a man in his 70s with urothelial cancer. CDR3s include the opening cysteine and the closing phenylalanine or tryptophan. The D gene is left open where the match is weak. The listing skips clone size in some rows; elsewhere it reads once, few, many or a size class.

V gene: TRBV4-2; D gene: NA; clone size: few; J gene: TRBJ1-4; CDR3 DNA: TGTGCCAGCAGCCAAGGAGATGCAACTAATGAAAAACTGTTTTTT; CDR3 protein: CASSQGDATNEKLFF
V gene: TRBV27; D gene: TRBD1; clone size: NA; J gene: TRBJ2-6; CDR3 DNA: TGTGCCAGCAGGGACACGCACCCGGGACAGGGGGCGGGATCTGGGGCCAACGTCCTGACTTTC; CDR3 protein: CASRDTHPGQGAGSGANVLTF
V gene: TRBV6-1; D gene: TRBD1; clone size: once; J gene: TRBJ1-2; CDR3 DNA: TGTGCCAGCAGTCCCCCGACAGGGGCGCATGGCTACACCTTC; CDR3 protein: CASSPPTGAHGYTF
V gene: TRBV9; D gene: TRBD1; clone size: NA; J gene: TRBJ2-2; CDR3 DNA: TGTGCCAGCAGCGTTCCAGGGGGCCCTACCGGGGAGCTGTTTTTT; CDR3 protein: CASSVPGGPTGELFF
V gene: TRBV7-6; D gene: NA; clone size: NA; J gene: TRBJ2-1; CDR3 DNA: TGTGCCAGCAGCTTAGCCACAGACGAGCAGTTCTTC; CDR3 protein: CASSLATDEQFF
V gene: TRBV20-1; D gene: NA; clone size: NA; J gene: TRBJ2-7; CDR3 DNA: TGCAGTGCCATAAGGGAGAACGAGCAGTACTTC; CDR3 protein: CSAIRENEQYF
V gene: TRBV7-3; D gene: NA; clone size: few; J gene: TRBJ2-2; CDR3 DNA: TGTGCCAGCAGCTTAAATGCGCTCGCGAACACCGGGGAGCTGTTTTTT; CDR3 protein: CASSLNALANTGELFF
V gene: TRBV18; D gene: TRBD1; clone size: NA; J gene: TRBJ1-1; CDR3 DNA: TGTGCCAGCTCACCACGGGACAGGGGGCGAGGTACTGAAGCTTTCTTT; CDR3 protein: CASSPRDRGRGTEAFF
V gene: TRBV2; D gene: TRBD2; clone size: NA; J gene: TRBJ2-3; CDR3 DNA: TGTGCCAGCAGCCCTGGAAGCGGGAGCTCAGATACGCAGTATTTT; CDR3 protein: CASSPGSGSSDTQYF
V gene: TRBV2; D gene: TRBD2; clone size: NA; J gene: TRBJ2-2; CDR3 DNA: TGTGCCAGCAGCCAAAGCGGGGCAGACACCGGGGAGCTGTTTTTT; CDR3 protein: CASSQSGADTGELFF
V gene: TRBV19; D gene: NA; clone size: NA; J gene: TRBJ1-4; CDR3 DNA: TGTGCCAGTAGTATCGGTATGGCGGCCAATGAAAAACTGTTTTTT; CDR3 protein: CASSIGMAANEKLFF
V gene: TRBV28; D gene: NA; clone size: NA; J gene: TRBJ2-5; CDR3 DNA: TGTGCCAGCAGTCAGGTTGGACAGCTCCAAGAGACCCAGTACTTC; CDR3 protein: CASSQVGQLQETQYF
V gene: TRBV7-9; D gene: TRBD1; clone size: NA; J gene: TRBJ2-7; CDR3 DNA: TGTGCCAGCAGCTCTCCGGGACAGGGCTACGAGCAGTACTTC; CDR3 protein: CASSSPGQGYEQYF
V gene: TRBV19; D gene: TRBD2; clone size: NA; J gene: TRBJ2-2; CDR3 DNA: TGTGCCAGTAGTATCAAGCGGGGAGACACCGGGGAGCTGTTTTTT; CDR3 protein: CASSIKRGDTGELFF
V gene: TRBV19; D gene: TRBD2; clone size: NA; J gene: TRBJ2-1; CDR3 DNA: TGTGCCAGTAGCCCTAGCGGGAGGCATAGGTTGGGGGATGAGCAGTTCTTC; CDR3 protein: CASSPSGRHRLGDEQFF
V gene: TRBV4-2; D gene: NA; clone size: NA; J gene: TRBJ2-7; CDR3 DNA: TGTGCCAGCAGCCAAGATAGGGCTGCGGGGCAGAACTACGAGCAGTACTTC; CDR3 protein: CASSQDRAAGQNYEQYF
V gene: TRBV6-5; D gene: TRBD2; clone size: NA; J gene: TRBJ2-5; CDR3 DNA: TGTGCCAGCAGCCCTGGACTAGCGGGAGAAGAGACCCAGTACTTC; CDR3 protein: CASSPGLAGEETQYF
V gene: TRBV2; D gene: TRBD1; clone size: NA; J gene: TRBJ1-5; CDR3 DNA: TGTGCCAGCAGCTATTCTGGGACAGGGGGCGGTCAGCCCCAGCATTTT; CDR3 protein: CASSYSGTGGGQPQHF
V gene: TRBV19; D gene: NA; clone size: NA; J gene: TRBJ1-2; CDR3 DNA: TGTGCCAGTAGTATAGATCTATTGAGATACACCTTC; CDR3 protein: CASSIDLLRYTF
V gene: TRBV9; D gene: TRBD1; clone size: NA; J gene: TRBJ1-1; CDR3 DNA: TGTGCCAGCAGCGTATCTCCGACAGGGGTAGATGAAGCTTTCTTT; CDR3 protein: CASSVSPTGVDEAFF
V gene: TRBV5-1; D gene: NA; clone size: NA; J gene: TRBJ2-3; CDR3 DNA: TGCGCCAGCAGCTTAACCCTAGCTTCTAGCACAGATACGCAGTATTTT; CDR3 protein: CASSLTLASSTDTQYF
V gene: TRBV2; D gene: NA; clone size: NA; J gene: TRBJ1-5; CDR3 DNA: TGTGCCAGCAGGCCGGGGGGCGCTGGACAGCCCCAGCATTTT; CDR3 protein: CASRPGGAGQPQHF
V gene: TRBV5-4; D gene: NA; clone size: NA; J gene: TRBJ2-3; CDR3 DNA: TGTGCCAGCAGCGAGCCGCGCGCAGATACGCAGTATTTT; CDR3 protein: CASSEPRADTQYF
V gene: TRBV28; D gene: NA; clone size: NA; J gene: TRBJ2-2; CDR3 DNA: TGTGCCAGCACCCTCGGGCGGGTACGCCGGACCGGGGAGCTGTTTTTT; CDR3 protein: CASTLGRVRRTGELFF
V gene: TRBV7-2; D gene: TRBD1; clone size: NA; J gene: TRBJ2-3; CDR3 DNA: TGTGCCAGCAGCTCGACAGGGTTGAGGACAGATACGCAGTATTTT; CDR3 protein: CASSSTGLRTDTQYF
V gene: TRBV6-6; D gene: TRBD1; clone size: once; J gene: TRBJ1-3; CDR3 DNA: TGTGCCAGCAGGGCACAGGGGGATCCTGGAAACACCATATATTTT; CDR3 protein: CASRAQGDPGNTIYF
V gene: TRBV18; D gene: TRBD1; clone size: few; J gene: TRBJ2-2; CDR3 DNA: TGTGCCAGCTCACTACGGGACAGAGACACCGGGGAGCTGTTTTTT; CDR3 protein: CASSLRDRDTGELFF
V gene: TRBV2; D gene: NA; clone size: NA; J gene: TRBJ2-3; CDR3 DNA: TGTGCCAGCAGTGGGGGCCGGGGGACAGATACGCAGTATTTT; CDR3 protein: CASSGGRGTDTQYF
V gene: TRBV6-6; D gene: NA; clone size: NA; J gene: TRBJ2-1; CDR3 DNA: TGTGCCAGCAGTCGGGTCGATGAGCAGTTCTTC; CDR3 protein: CASSRVDEQFF
V gene: TRBV18; D gene: TRBD1; clone size: NA; J gene: TRBJ2-5; CDR3 DNA: TGTGCCAGCTCATCGGACAGGGAAGAGACCCAGTACTTC; CDR3 protein: CASSSDREETQYF
V gene: TRBV9; D gene: TRBD1; clone size: NA; J gene: TRBJ2-7; CDR3 DNA: TGTGCCAGCGGGCCGGGACAGGGCCCGCAGTACTTC; CDR3 protein: CASGPGQGPQYF
V gene: TRBV7-2; D gene: NA; clone size: NA; J gene: TRBJ2-2; CDR3 DNA: TGTGCCAGCAGCTTAGCTACAGACACCGGGGAGCTGTTTTTT; CDR3 protein: CASSLATDTGELFF
V gene: TRBV2; D gene: TRBD2; clone size: NA; J gene: TRBJ2-5; CDR3 DNA: TGTGCCAGCAGCAGGGAGAGCGGGGGGGCGTCGGCCCAGTACTTC; CDR3 protein: CASSRESGGASAQYF
V gene: TRBV7-2; D gene: NA; clone size: NA; J gene: TRBJ2-5; CDR3 DNA: TGTGCCAGCAGTCGTGACGGGGGAGAGACCCAGTACTTC; CDR3 protein: CASSRDGGETQYF
V gene: TRBV21-1; D gene: NA; clone size: NA; J gene: TRBJ1-5; CDR3 DNA: TGTGCCAGCAGCGCCCCCAGGGTATACGGCAATCAGCCCCAGCATTTT; CDR3 protein: CASSAPRVYGNQPQHF
V gene: TRBV19; D gene: NA; clone size: few; J gene: TRBJ2-6; CDR3 DNA: TGTGCCAGTACCCCTGGTTCGGGATCAGGGGCCAACGTCCTGACTTTC; CDR3 protein: CASTPGSGSGANVLTF
V gene: TRBV7-2; D gene: TRBD2; clone size: NA; J gene: TRBJ2-1; CDR3 DNA: TGTGCCAGCAGCCCTCGGCTAGCGGGAGGGCCTTGGAATGAGCAGTTCTTC; CDR3 protein: CASSPRLAGGPWNEQFF
V gene: TRBV11-3; D gene: NA; clone size: NA; J gene: TRBJ2-5; CDR3 DNA: TGTGCCAGCAGCTTAGCCGCGCAGGGTGGAATGGAGACCCAGTACTTC; CDR3 protein: CASSLAAQGGMETQYF
V gene: TRBV6-1; D gene: NA; clone size: NA; J gene: TRBJ2-3; CDR3 DNA: TGTGCCAGCAGTGAATGGGAACCCGGAGGTAGGGATACGCAGTATTTT; CDR3 protein: CASSEWEPGGRDTQYF
V gene: TRBV6-5; D gene: TRBD1; clone size: NA; J gene: TRBJ1-2; CDR3 DNA: TGTGCCAGCAGTTCTCGTCGGCTTAGGGGGCTCTATGGCTACACCTTC; CDR3 protein: CASSSRRLRGLYGYTF
V gene: TRBV28; D gene: TRBD1; clone size: NA; J gene: TRBJ1-4; CDR3 DNA: TGTGCCAGCAGTCCCTCCCGGACAGGGAGGGCTGAAAAACTGTTTTTT; CDR3 protein: CASSPSRTGRAEKLFF
V gene: TRBV29-1; D gene: TRBD1; clone size: NA; J gene: TRBJ1-1; CDR3 DNA: TGCAGCGTTGGAACAGGGGACACTGAAGCTTTCTTT; CDR3 protein: CSVGTGDTEAFF
V gene: TRBV6-4; D gene: NA; clone size: NA; J gene: TRBJ2-2; CDR3 DNA: TGTGCCAGCAGTGCCGAAAGCAATACCGGGGAGCTGTTTTTT; CDR3 protein: CASSAESNTGELFF
V gene: TRBV6-4; D gene: NA; clone size: NA; J gene: TRBJ2-5; CDR3 DNA: TGTGCCAGCAGCCCACGGGTTAGTCGGGTGGTAAGTTCCCAGTACTTC; CDR3 protein: CASSPRVSRVVSSQYF
V gene: TRBV5-1; D gene: TRBD2; clone size: NA; J gene: TRBJ2-3; CDR3 DNA: TGCGCCAGCAGCCCAGAGGTCGGGGAGGGTACGCAGTATTTT; CDR3 protein: CASSPEVGEGTQYF
V gene: TRBV28; D gene: NA; clone size: NA; J gene: TRBJ2-7; CDR3 DNA: TGTGCCAGCGGTGGGCCCTTCGAGCAGTACTTC; CDR3 protein: CASGGPFEQYF
V gene: TRBV2; D gene: TRBD1; clone size: NA; J gene: TRBJ1-1; CDR3 DNA: TGTGCCAGCAAGCGATCTCCGGGACAGGGGGCTAGTACTGAAGCTTTCTTT; CDR3 protein: CASKRSPGQGASTEAFF
V gene: TRBV9; D gene: NA; clone size: NA; J gene: TRBJ1-1; CDR3 DNA: TGTGCCAGCAGCGTAGAGGGCGGGACTGAAGCTTTCTTT; CDR3 protein: CASSVEGGTEAFF
V gene: TRBV7-9; D gene: TRBD1; clone size: NA; J gene: TRBJ2-2; CDR3 DNA: TGTGCCAGCAGCCGGATTACAGGGGACACCGGGGAGCTGTTTTTT; CDR3 protein: CASSRITGDTGELFF
V gene: TRBV4-1; D gene: NA; clone size: NA; J gene: TRBJ2-1; CDR3 DNA: TGCGCCAGCAGCCAACGATGGTCGAGCTCCTCCAATGAGCAGTTCTTC; CDR3 protein: CASSQRWSSSSNEQFF
V gene: TRBV30; D gene: NA; clone size: NA; J gene: TRBJ1-3; CDR3 DNA: TGTGCCTGGAGTGGACTCTCTGGAAACACCATATATTTT; CDR3 protein: CAWSGLSGNTIYF
V gene: TRBV7-3; D gene: TRBD1; clone size: NA; J gene: TRBJ2-1; CDR3 DNA: TGTGCCAGCAGCTTAGGACGCCAGGGGGTCGGTGAGCAGTTCTTC; CDR3 protein: CASSLGRQGVGEQFF
V gene: TRBV2; D gene: TRBD2; clone size: NA; J gene: TRBJ2-3; CDR3 DNA: TGTGCCAGCAGCCCCTTAAGGGCGAGCGGGGGCTCAGATACGCAGTATTTT; CDR3 protein: CASSPLRASGGSDTQYF
V gene: TRBV30; D gene: TRBD1; clone size: NA; J gene: TRBJ1-5; CDR3 DNA: TGTGCCTGGAGTGGCCCAGGGGGCATGGGCAATCAGCCCCAGCATTTT; CDR3 protein: CAWSGPGGMGNQPQHF
V gene: TRBV9; D gene: NA; clone size: once; J gene: TRBJ2-1; CDR3 DNA: TGTGCCAGCAGCGTAGGGGGCGGGGAGAGTTACAATGAGCAGTTCTTC; CDR3 protein: CASSVGGGESYNEQFF
V gene: TRBV6-5; D gene: TRBD2; clone size: NA; J gene: TRBJ2-7; CDR3 DNA: TGTGCCAGCAGTTTGACTAGCGGGGGCCCTCCCTACGAGCAGTACTTC; CDR3 protein: CASSLTSGGPPYEQYF
V gene: TRBV5-1; D gene: NA; clone size: NA; J gene: TRBJ2-3; CDR3 DNA: TGCGCCAGCAGCTTGAGCCAGGTCGGCACAGATACGCAGTATTTT; CDR3 protein: CASSLSQVGTDTQYF
V gene: TRBV10-3; D gene: TRBD1; clone size: NA; J gene: TRBJ1-2; CDR3 DNA: TGTGCCATCAGGCCGGGACAGGGGGTAGGGGGCTACACCTTC; CDR3 protein: CAIRPGQGVGGYTF
V gene: TRBV30; D gene: TRBD1; clone size: NA; J gene: TRBJ1-6; CDR3 DNA: TGTGCCTGGAGCAGGGGGCCCTCACCCCTCCACTTT; CDR3 protein: CAWSRGPSPLHF